A single sample gave rise to the 23 T cell receptor beta chains below, sequenced in a study of control samples from healthy donors and cancer patients. Sequencing was performed with immunoSEQ multiplex PCR; in TCRdb, only in-frame clones are kept and a portion is missing. The sample lists 150,000 or so clones, 80% to 95% seen once, with over 2% in the top ten. The sequenced sample was blood. All receptors derive from a woman between 45 and 60 years old in good health.

The chain links TRBV4-1 to TRBJ1-2; perhaps TRBD1 as D (6 bases). From germline, CDR1 is MGHRA and CDR2 YSYEKL. CDR3 size: 16 residues. V gave up 1 base and J gave up 1 base, with 13 bases separating them. The CDR3 loop reads CASSQVEQGLNYGYTF. DNA for the CDR3: TGCGCCAGCAGCCAAGTAGAACAGGGCCTTAACTATGGCTACACCTTC.

This chain uses TRBV6-5 with TRBJ2-2, with D perhaps matching TRBD2 (5 bases). V was clipped by 5 bases and J by 7 bases, with 14 bases between them. Germline CDR1 is MNHEY and CDR2 is SVGAGI. The CDR3 consists of 14 residues. As DNA, the CDR3 is TGTGCCAGCAGTCCCGTCCCGGCGGGCGGGGAGCTGTTTTTT. Its translation: CASSPVPAGGELFF.

CDR3 in amino acids: CASSTRRTGGGSPLHF. The CDR3 nucleotides read TGTGCCAGCAGTACCCGAAGGACAGGGGGCGGTTCACCCCTCCACTTT. The V gene is TRBV2, the J gene TRBJ1-6, with 11 bases identical to TRBD1. Losses at the gene ends were 5 bases for V and 9 bases for J; bases not matched to a gene: 9. The CDR3 is 16 amino acids. Germline CDR1 reads SNHLY; CDR2 reads FYNNEI.

This clone was counted a single time. The chain links TRBV2 to TRBJ2-6; D is perhaps TRBD2 (6 bases). CDR3 length: 16 amino acids. V was shortened by 3 bases and J by 2 bases, with 11 bases between the two germline ends. Germline V gene sequence: CDR1 SNHLY, CDR2 FYNNEI. The CDR3 nucleotides are TGTGCCAGCAGTGAGAGGGCGGGAACTGGGGCCAACGTCCTGACTTTC. This translates into CASSERAGTGANVLTF.

The chain combines TRBV20-1 with TRBJ2-6; TRBD1 agrees at 7 bases. Germline lookup yields CDR1 DFQATT and CDR2 SNEGSKA (reference sequence). The CDR3 extends over 16 amino acids. V was pared by 3 bases and J by 0 bases, with 5 bases of the junction left unmatched. The CDR3 coding sequence is TGCAGTGCTAGTGGGACAGTGGGCTCTGGGGCCAACGTCCTGACTTTC. Encoded protein: CSASGTVGSGANVLTF.

The chain joins TRBV19 to TRBJ2-3, with a weak D call TRBD2 (5 bases). Germline CDR1 is LNHDA and CDR2 is SQIVND (reference sequence). V lost 6 bases, J lost 1 base, and 11 bases lay in between. CDR3 size: 14 residues. CDR3 amino acids: CASRNQRGTDTQYF. The CDR3, as DNA: TGTGCCAGTAGAAACCAGAGGGGCACAGATACGCAGTATTTT.

This chain connects TRBV11-2 to TRBJ2-7; maybe TRBD2 (5 bases). CDR1 is SGHAT, CDR2 FQNNGV, per germline. This CDR3 is built from 16 residues. Between the trimmed V and J ends, which lost 4 bases and 1 base, there was a span of 17 bases. CDR3 DNA sequence: TGTGCCAGCAGCTCGGAGGTGGGGATAACTTCCTACGAGCAGTACTTC. This codes for CASSSEVGITSYEQYF.

The V call is TRBV4-2, the J call TRBJ2-7; weak D call: TRBD2 (6 bases). Trimming pared 1 base from V and 0 bases from J, leaving 10 bases between. The CDR3 contains 15 residues. CDR1 and CDR2 from the germline V gene are LGHNA and YNFKEQ. CDR3 bases: TGTGCCAGCAGCCAAGCCGGGACTTCCTCCTACGAGCAGTACTTC. Its protein is CASSQAGTSSYEQYF.

The chain is built from TRBV28 and TRBJ1-2, with no clear D. The germline V gene encodes CDR1 MDHEN and CDR2 SYDVKM. The CDR3 covers 13 residues. Trimming took off 4 bases at V and 0 bases at J, with 6 bases between the two ends. CDR3 nucleotide sequence: TGTGCCAGCAGTTCCGAAGCTAACTATGGCTACACCTTC. Its translation: CASSSEANYGYTF.

The chain employs TRBV30 and TRBJ1-5; 8 bases line up with TRBD1. CDR1 is GTSNPN, CDR2 SVGIG, per germline (reference sequence). The V segment lost 6 bases and the J segment 5 bases; nucleotides outside the gene matches: 9. This CDR3 comprises 14 residues. DNA of the CDR3: TGTGCCTGCTCTGGACAGGGACGAGATCAGCCCCAGCATTTT. Translation gives CACSGQGRDQPQHF.

The chain recombines TRBV4-1 with TRBJ2-7, with D possibly matching TRBD2 (6 bases). The CDR3 length is 18 residues. Trimming cost V 0 bases and J 2 bases, with 20 bases left between them. Looked up from germline, CDR1 is MGHRA and CDR2 is YSYEKL. CDR3 residues: CASSQDTLLGGATYEQYF. CDR3 nucleotides: TGCGCCAGCAGCCAAGACACCCTCTTGGGGGGTGCTACCTACGAGCAGTACTTC.

This clone occurred once. The chain recombines TRBV27 with TRBJ2-7; perhaps TRBD2 as D (5 bases). V was trimmed by 3 bases and J by 5 bases, leaving 29 bases between them. This CDR3 spans 19 amino acids. The germline gives CDR1 MNHEY, CDR2 SMNVEV (reference sequence). CDR3 in amino acids: CASSFNPPKFRGDPDEQYF. In DNA, the CDR3 is TGTGCCAGCAGTTTCAACCCCCCGAAGTTTCGGGGTGATCCCGACGAGCAGTACTTC.

The CDR3 reads CASRPRDTRYGYTF. CDR3 coding DNA: TGTGCCAGCAGACCCAGGGACACCCGATATGGCTACACCTTC. This chain joins TRBV6-5 and TRBJ1-2; D might be TRBD1 (6 bases). Germline V gene sequence: CDR1 MNHEY, CDR2 SVGAGI. The CDR3 spans 14 residues. Trimming stripped 6 bases from V and 5 bases from J, with 16 bases between.

The chain employs TRBV12-3 or TRBV12-4 and TRBJ1-2; 8 bases agree with TRBD1. The CDR3 runs 13 residues. Trimming took 6 bases from V and 4 from J; bases not matched to a gene: 4. CDR3 protein: CASSPGGGYGYTF. The DNA of the CDR3 is TGTGCCAGCAGCCCAGGGGGCGGCTATGGCTACACCTTC.

CDR3 coding DNA: TGTGCCTGGACCCGGGACACGAACACTGAAGCTTTCTTT. This gives the protein CAWTRDTNTEAFF. The chain couples TRBV30 to TRBJ1-1, with D maybe TRBD1 (6 bases). Germline V lookup: CDR1 GTSNPN, CDR2 SVGIG (reference sequence). The ends were cut back, 4 bases at V and 1 base at J, with 10 bases in the middle. This CDR3 contains 13 residues. Using reference TRBV30 and TRBJ1-1 for the parts outside the CDR3, the full variable domain is SQTIHQWPATLVQPVGSPLSLECTVEGTSNPNLYWYRQAAGRGLQLLFYSVGIGQISSEVPQNLSASRPQDRQFILSSKKLLLSDSGFYLCAWTRDTNTEAFFGQGTRLTVV.

The chain recombines TRBV29-1 with TRBJ2-3; D not resolved. Trimming shortened V by 6 bases and J by 9 bases, and 10 bases separated the two germline ends. CDR3 length equals 10 residues. CDR1 and CDR2 from the germline V gene are SQVTM and ANQGSEA. CDR3: CSVAGRTQYF. Here the CDR3 DNA reads TGCAGCGTCGCCGGGCGGACGCAGTATTTT.

This clone was counted once. V and J are TRBV11-2 and TRBJ2-1; 7 bases are shared with TRBD1. The germline gives CDR1 SGHAT, CDR2 FQNNGV. The CDR3 extends over 17 amino acids. J was trimmed by 2 bases and V by 1 base; bases with no gene match: 8. Here the CDR3 reads CASSLGLQGSPYNEQFF. In nucleotides, the CDR3 is TGTGCCAGCAGCTTAGGCTTACAGGGGAGCCCCTACAATGAGCAGTTCTTC.

The CDR3 DNA is TGTGCCAGCTCACCCCATGGGGTCGAACTGTTTTTT. Encoded protein: CASSPHGVELFF. The chain uses TRBV18 and TRBJ1-4, with D unclear. V lost 3 bases, J lost 12 bases, and 11 bases lay in between. The germline V gene has CDR1 KGHSH and CDR2 LQKENI. This CDR3 spans 12 amino acids.

This chain links TRBV15 with TRBJ1-6, with D tentatively TRBD1 (5 bases). This CDR3 region has 15 residues. From germline, CDR1 is LNHNV and CDR2 YYDKDF (reference sequence). The V and J ends lost 0 bases and 10 bases respectively, with 13 bases between them. CDR3 sequence reads: CATSRDRRGQSPLHF. The CDR3 coding sequence is TGTGCCACCAGCAGAGATCGGAGAGGACAATCACCCCTCCACTTT.

This clone was seen a handful of times. V and J are TRBV7-2 and TRBJ1-2; D uncertain. The germline V gene encodes CDR1 SGHTA and CDR2 FQGNSA. The CDR3 covers 13 residues. The V and J ends lost 5 bases and 4 bases respectively, with 11 bases between them. In DNA, the CDR3 is TGTGCCAGCAGCCCCCTAGGAGGCTATGGCTACACCTTC. Protein sequence: CASSPLGGYGYTF.

V gene TRBV19 combines with J gene TRBJ1-4, with TRBD1 as a possible D gene (5 bases). CDR1 and CDR2 (germline): LNHDA, SQIVND (reference sequence). With 6 bases removed from V and 5 bases from J, the gap between germline ends came to 16 bases. The CDR3 sequence is 15 residues long. CDR3 bases: TGTGCCAGTAGAAGAAGGGACGGAAAAAATGAAAAACTGTTTTTT. Translation: CASRRRDGKNEKLFF.

The rearrangement joins TRBV29-1 to TRBJ2-1, with 9 bases aligning to TRBD2. The V gene's germline CDR1 is SQVTM and CDR2 ANQGSEA. Losses at the gene ends were 8 bases for V and 8 bases for J; bases not matched to a gene: 13. The CDR3 runs to 14 residues. The DNA for the CDR3 is TGCAGCCCTGGGGCTAGCGGGATCGACTATGAGCAGTTCTTC. Its protein product is CSPGASGIDYEQFF.

The chain is built from TRBV19 and TRBJ2-7, with 9 bases lining up with TRBD1. This CDR3 region has 15 residues. V trimming: 2 bases; J trimming: 4 bases; junction bases outside the gene matches: 6. The V gene's germline CDR1 is LNHDA and CDR2 SQIVND (reference sequence). CDR3 DNA sequence: TGTGCCAGTAGTATATCGACAGGGGGTTCATACGAGCAGTACTTC. This codes for CASSISTGGSYEQYF.